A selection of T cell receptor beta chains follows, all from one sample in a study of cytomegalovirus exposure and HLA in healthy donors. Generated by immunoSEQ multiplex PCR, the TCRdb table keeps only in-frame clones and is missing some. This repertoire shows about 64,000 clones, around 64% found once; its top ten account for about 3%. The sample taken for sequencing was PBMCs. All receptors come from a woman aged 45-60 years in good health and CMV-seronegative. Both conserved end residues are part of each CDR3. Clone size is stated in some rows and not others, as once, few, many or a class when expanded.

CDR3 protein: CASGQGDTGELFF
V gene: TRBV28
clone size: -

CDR3 protein: CASSLLDSNYGYTF
V gene: TRBV5-1
clone size: -

CDR3 protein: CASSVLTGYGTEAFF
V gene: TRBV5-1
clone size: few

CDR3 protein: CASSSDPARHTEAFF
V gene: TRBV7-3
clone size: -

CDR3 protein: CASFRDTEAFF
V gene: TRBV28
clone size: -

CDR3 protein: CASSFPTGPARQFF
V gene: TRBV5-1
clone size: -

CDR3 protein: CASSPPGRGTEAFF
V gene: TRBV7-2
clone size: -

CDR3 protein: CASRGQENTGELFF
V gene: TRBV2
clone size: few

CDR3 protein: CASSEAPRRGENSFF
V gene: TRBV2
clone size: few

CDR3 protein: CVSSSVFGRDRGPEAFF
V gene: TRBV28
clone size: few

CDR3 protein: CASSSRRTQAGGRIYEQYF
V gene: TRBV11-2
clone size: -

CDR3 protein: CATAQGVRNSERYGYTF
V gene: TRBV15
clone size: -

CDR3 protein: CASRINRGNQPQHF
V gene: TRBV6-5
clone size: -

CDR3 protein: CASSHAIGRTRGNTIYF
V gene: TRBV4-1
clone size: -

CDR3 protein: CASSLVGTGGETQYF
V gene: TRBV5-1
clone size: -

CDR3 protein: CASSYRGNEQFF
V gene: TRBV11-2
clone size: -

CDR3 protein: CASSLVRRGRAEDTQYF
V gene: TRBV11-2
clone size: -

CDR3 protein: CASSSGTGNYEQYF
V gene: TRBV7-2
clone size: -

CDR3 protein: CATATTSGRSDTQYF
V gene: TRBV10-3
clone size: -

CDR3 protein: CASSLDRGNEQFF
V gene: TRBV7-9
clone size: once

CDR3 protein: CASGPGGQDTQYF
V gene: TRBV6-5
clone size: -

CDR3 protein: CASSLGQNTNTEAFF
V gene: TRBV7-3
clone size: -

CDR3 protein: CASSSGTSWGETQYF
V gene: TRBV5-1
clone size: -

CDR3 protein: CASSPGQGVYGYTF
V gene: TRBV28
clone size: few

CDR3 protein: CASSQYSGSSVGGYTF
V gene: TRBV4-3
clone size: -

CDR3 protein: CASSSRTGRAYNEQFF
V gene: TRBV11-2
clone size: -

CDR3 protein: CASMTSSISGELFF
V gene: TRBV28
clone size: -

CDR3 protein: CASSLGTGDGKLFF
V gene: TRBV7-2
clone size: -

CDR3 protein: CASSLAGPSLEQYF
V gene: TRBV7-6
clone size: few

CDR3 protein: CASSVTGGSVPLHF
V gene: TRBV9
clone size: -

CDR3 protein: CASSLGGLGYGYTF
V gene: TRBV7-2
clone size: few

CDR3 protein: CASSSSVSSYNEQFF
V gene: TRBV10-2
clone size: -

CDR3 protein: CASSLGLAGGSSYEQYF
V gene: TRBV28
clone size: -

CDR3 protein: CASSERGQGRAYGYTF
V gene: TRBV2
clone size: few

CDR3 protein: CATSRDHPAGFEYEQYF
V gene: TRBV15
clone size: few

CDR3 protein: CAWSVGTRAYNEQFF
V gene: TRBV30
clone size: -

CDR3 protein: CASSLATALEDTEAFF
V gene: TRBV5-1
clone size: few

CDR3 protein: CASSLRDSPGGADTQYF
V gene: TRBV5-6
clone size: few

CDR3 protein: CASARGEDQPQHF
V gene: TRBV27
clone size: -

CDR3 protein: CASSPGWGQGSYGYTF
V gene: TRBV7-6
clone size: -

CDR3 protein: CAISGGQYFAEAFF
V gene: TRBV6-1
clone size: -

CDR3 protein: CASSPQGDYGYTF
V gene: TRBV6-1
clone size: -

CDR3 protein: CASSMTGLYSNQPQHF
V gene: TRBV19
clone size: -

CDR3 protein: CASSRGLAGGNNEQFF
V gene: TRBV4-3
clone size: few

CDR3 protein: CAINPLLGRTSGEETQYF
V gene: TRBV5-6
clone size: few

CDR3 protein: CASSPHPGAEAFF
V gene: TRBV4-1
clone size: -

CDR3 protein: CASSFGLQGSGNTIYF
V gene: TRBV5-6
clone size: -

CDR3 protein: CASSSPGTGKDYGYTF
V gene: TRBV28
clone size: few

CDR3 protein: CSVTGSGGRGGYEQYF
V gene: TRBV29-1
clone size: few

CDR3 protein: CASSLMGRGITEAFF
V gene: TRBV5-1
clone size: -

CDR3 protein: CASSATLQGVSEQYF
V gene: TRBV2
clone size: -

CDR3 protein: CASSIQGSAYEQYF
V gene: TRBV19
clone size: -

CDR3 protein: CASSYTSGPYEQYF
V gene: TRBV19
clone size: -

CDR3 protein: CASSVSGSSYNEQFF
V gene: TRBV9
clone size: -